These 15 T cell receptor beta chains came from one sample sequenced in a study of shared clonotypes between healthy human individuals. The repertoire was sequenced with immunoSEQ multiplex PCR; TCRdb's copy has only in-frame clones and lacks some. The data show about 2.4 million clones, with approximately 94% seen just once and roughly 0.39% held by the top ten. The material sequenced was naive CD4+ T cells from PBMCs. As to subset: CD45RA+ positively selected. The receptors come from a man younger than 35 in good health. Some clones in this sample may be carry-over from other donors' samples.

The chain carries TRBV28 and TRBJ2-1; D uncertain. Germline CDR1 and CDR2: MDHEN and SYDVKM. V lost 4 bases, J lost 0 bases, and 13 bases lay in between. The CDR3 totals 16 residues. The CDR3 loop is CASSSQYFYSYNEQFF. In DNA form, the CDR3 reads TGTGCCAGCAGTTCCCAGTACTTTTACTCCTACAATGAGCAGTTCTTC.

This chain links TRBV4-1 with TRBJ2-3; 7 bases align to TRBD1. Germline values: CDR1 MGHRA, CDR2 YSYEKL. With V trimmed by 0 bases and J by 0 bases, 3 bases remained unmatched. The length of the CDR3 is 16 residues. CDR3 DNA sequence: TGCGCCAGCAGCCAAGAACAGGGGCCTAGCACAGATACGCAGTATTTT. Its protein is CASSQEQGPSTDTQYF.

The rearrangement links TRBV2 to TRBJ2-6; D unclear. The germline V gene has CDR1 SNHLY and CDR2 FYNNEI. There are 16 residues in the CDR3. V was clipped by 1 base and J by 0 bases, with 7 bases between them. The CDR3 nucleotides are TGTGCCAGCAGTGAAGGACACCTCTCTGGGGCCAACGTCCTGACTTTC. It translates to CASSEGHLSGANVLTF.

The J gene is TRBJ2-7, the V gene TRBV19; 7 bases map to TRBD1. The CDR3 runs 17 residues. The trim removed 6 bases at V and 0 bases at J, leaving 14 bases unmatched. In germline, CDR1 is LNHDA, CDR2 SQIVND (reference sequence). The CDR3 protein is CASSRDSSGSSSYEQYF. For the CDR3, the DNA is TGTGCCAGTAGCAGGGACAGCTCCGGGTCAAGCTCCTACGAGCAGTACTTC. Combining the CDR3 with reference TRBV19 and TRBJ2-7 gives the whole variable domain DGGITQSPKYLFRKEGQNVTLSCEQNLNHDAMYWYRQDPGQGLRLIYYSQIVNDFQKGDIAEGYSVSREKKESFPLTVTSAQKNPTAFYLCASSRDSSGSSSYEQYFGPGTRLTVT.

The chain recombines TRBV9 with TRBJ2-6; either TRBD1 or TRBD2 may supply D (5 bases each). Trimming cost V 5 bases and J 2 bases, with 11 bases left between them. CDR1 and CDR2 (germline): SGDLS, YYNGEE. The CDR3 totals 15 residues. CDR3 bases: TGTGCCAGCAGTAGCTGGGGACCTGGGGCCAACGTCCTGACTTTC. Translated: CASSSWGPGANVLTF.

The CDR3 loop is CASSYSKGANEQYF. The CDR3 DNA is TGTGCCAGCAGTTACTCGAAGGGGGCGAACGAGCAGTACTTC. The chain combines TRBV6-5 with TRBJ2-7; 7 nucleotides match TRBD1. The V gene end was trimmed by 0 bases and the J gene end by 5 bases; junction bases not matched to a gene: 4. Germline CDR1 and CDR2: MNHEY and SVGAGI. CDR3 length: 14 amino acids.

The chain recombines TRBV6-1 with TRBJ1-3; a possible D gene is TRBD1 (5 bases). Trimming shortened V by 1 base and J by 4 bases, and 14 bases separated the two germline ends. The germline CDR1 and CDR2 sequences are MNHNS and SASEGT. The CDR3 runs to 16 residues. In DNA, the CDR3 is TGTGCCAGCAGTGAAGTGGCAGGGCTAGTCGGAAACACCATATATTTT. Its translation: CASSEVAGLVGNTIYF.

The chain couples TRBV6-4 to TRBJ1-6, with D tentatively TRBD1 (5 bases). Germline V gene lookup returns CDR1 MRHNA and CDR2 SNTAGT. The V gene lost 4 bases and the J gene lost 12 bases, with 19 bases spanning the gap. CDR3 length equals 15 residues. As DNA, the CDR3 is TGTGCCAGCAGTGCATCCCCGGCAGGGACCGGACCCCTCCACTTT. It encodes CASSASPAGTGPLHF.

CDR3 bases: TGTGCCACCAGCAGAGGGACAGGGATAAGTCAGCCCCAGCATTTT. It yields the protein CATSRGTGISQPQHF. V is TRBV15 and J is TRBJ1-5, with 8 nucleotides matching TRBD1. The V gene's germline CDR1 is LNHNV and CDR2 YYDKDF (reference sequence). CDR3 length: 15 amino acids. With V trimmed by 1 base and J by 6 bases, 5 bases remained unmatched.

The chain employs TRBV28 and TRBJ1-2; no firm D call. Trimming took off 8 bases at V and 5 bases at J, with 15 bases between the two ends. CDR1 is MDHEN and CDR2 is SYDVKM in the germline V gene. This CDR3 has 13 residues. For the CDR3, the DNA is TGTGCCAGCGCTGGAGGACGAGAATATGGCTACACCTTC. Translating gives CASAGGREYGYTF.

The chain uses TRBV7-3 and TRBJ2-1, with D perhaps matching TRBD2 (6 bases). This CDR3 spans 13 amino acids. Germline loops: CDR1 SGHTA, CDR2 FQGTGA. Trimming left V 5 bases short and J 6 bases short, with 11 bases between. DNA for the CDR3: TGTGCCAGCAGCCGCCCCGGGGGCAATGAGCAGTTCTTC. It yields the protein CASSRPGGNEQFF.

The CDR3 DNA reads TGTGCCAGCTCACCCGGAAACAGGAATCAGCCCCAGCATTTT. Amino acids: CASSPGNRNQPQHF. The gene calls are TRBV18 and TRBJ1-5; a possible D gene is TRBD1 (5 bases). Germline CDR1 KGHSH, CDR2 LQKENI. The V end lost 3 bases, the J end lost 4 bases, and 10 bases lay between the germline ends. The CDR3 is 14 residues long.

The rearrangement uses TRBV28 and TRBJ1-1; D not certain. CDR1 MDHEN and CDR2 SYDVKM come from the germline V gene. V lost 2 bases, J lost 1 base, and 11 bases lay in between. The CDR3 has 15 residues. This CDR3 reads CASSLTAAGNTEAFF. The CDR3 DNA reads TGTGCCAGCAGTTTAACCGCGGCGGGGAACACTGAAGCTTTCTTT.

The chain has TRBV27 and TRBJ2-7; D may be TRBD2 (5 bases). CDR3 length: 15 residues. Germline V CDR1 and CDR2: MNHEY, SMNVEV (reference sequence). The V and J ends lost 5 bases and 9 bases respectively, with 23 bases between them. The CDR3 nucleotides are TGTGCCAGCAGTCCGGTCCGGGGTACATGGACCGGGCAGTACTTC. Its protein is CASSPVRGTWTGQYF.

The chain employs TRBV6-1 and TRBJ2-7, with D maybe TRBD1 (6 bases). The CDR3 length is 14 residues. The V gene lost 6 bases and the J gene lost 2 bases, with 14 bases spanning the gap. Germline values: CDR1 MNHNS, CDR2 SASEGT. CDR3 coding DNA: TGTGCCAGCAGAGTGACAGGCCCAACCTACGAGCAGTACTTC. This codes for CASRVTGPTYEQYF.